This record looks at one T cell receptor beta chain sequence and its context. Its target is unknown. The primer mix had 60 Vbeta and 13 Jbeta primers. Here immunoSEQ multiplex PCR was the method, and the copy in TCRdb shows in-frame clones only, minus some. The sample lists approximately 89,000 clones; less than 80% were seen once. The record originates from a study of cytomegalovirus exposure and HLA in healthy donors. Whole-study findings and limits: In vitro experiments confirmed that a few CMV-associated chains were specific for CMV antigens. TCR beta chains associated with HLA were, in a later analysis, more clonally expanded than equally common others.

Sequenced sample: PBMCs. This TCR was recovered from a male donor in good health and CMV-seronegative.

The CDR3 sequence: CASSRTVKGETQYF. The CDR3 nucleotides read TGTGCCAGCAGCAGGACGGTTAAGGGGGAGACCCAGTACTTC. This sequence joins TRBV7-2 and TRBJ2-5; TRBD1 is a possible D gene (5 bases). The CDR3 spans 14 residues. The germline V gene has CDR1 SGHTA and CDR2 FQGNSA. Trimming left V 5 bases short and J 5 bases short, with 15 bases between.